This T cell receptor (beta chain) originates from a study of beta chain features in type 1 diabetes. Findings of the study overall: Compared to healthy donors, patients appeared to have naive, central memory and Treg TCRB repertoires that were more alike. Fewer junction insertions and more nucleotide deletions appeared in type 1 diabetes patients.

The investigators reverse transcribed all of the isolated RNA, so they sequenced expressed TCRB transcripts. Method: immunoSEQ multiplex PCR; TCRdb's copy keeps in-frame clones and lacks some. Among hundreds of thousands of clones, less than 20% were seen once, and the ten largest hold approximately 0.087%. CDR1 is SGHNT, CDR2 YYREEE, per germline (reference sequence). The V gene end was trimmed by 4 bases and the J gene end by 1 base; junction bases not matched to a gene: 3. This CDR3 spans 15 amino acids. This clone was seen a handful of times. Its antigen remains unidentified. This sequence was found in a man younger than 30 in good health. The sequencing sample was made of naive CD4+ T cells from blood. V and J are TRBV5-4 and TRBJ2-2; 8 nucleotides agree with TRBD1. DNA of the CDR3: TGTGCCAGCAGCCCCGGGACAGGGAACACCGGGGAGCTGTTTTTT. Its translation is CASSPGTGNTGELFF.